This T cell receptor (beta chain) came from a study of blood T cell repertoires in COVID-19. Study context: Spain, Italy and the United States supplied samples that represented acute and convalescent COVID-19. T cells, B-cell-depleted T cells, or PBMCs supplied cDNA or gDNA.

This clone was detected once. Germline-derived CDR1 and CDR2 are MDHEN and SYDVKM. The CDR3 extends over 14 amino acids. V shed 6 bases, J shed 7 bases, and the junction held 11 bases outside the gene matches. Authors' data handling: Estimation of nucleated cell counts was performed using reference gene primer amplification. TCRdb's table, derived via immunoSEQ multiplex PCR, lists solely in-frame clones and lacks some. The V and J calls and the clone size are those of that table, but D and trimming were determined from the DNA. The table shows about 290,000 clones, with around four fifths occurring only once.

V usage is TRBV28 and J usage is TRBJ1-2; 7 bases agree with TRBD1. The clonotype comes from a woman in her forties or fifties with active or convalescent COVID-19. The sample comprised peripheral blood. This chain's CDR3 is CASRNDRVWGGYTF. CDR3 coding DNA: TGTGCCAGCAGAAACGACAGGGTATGGGGTGGCTACACCTTC.